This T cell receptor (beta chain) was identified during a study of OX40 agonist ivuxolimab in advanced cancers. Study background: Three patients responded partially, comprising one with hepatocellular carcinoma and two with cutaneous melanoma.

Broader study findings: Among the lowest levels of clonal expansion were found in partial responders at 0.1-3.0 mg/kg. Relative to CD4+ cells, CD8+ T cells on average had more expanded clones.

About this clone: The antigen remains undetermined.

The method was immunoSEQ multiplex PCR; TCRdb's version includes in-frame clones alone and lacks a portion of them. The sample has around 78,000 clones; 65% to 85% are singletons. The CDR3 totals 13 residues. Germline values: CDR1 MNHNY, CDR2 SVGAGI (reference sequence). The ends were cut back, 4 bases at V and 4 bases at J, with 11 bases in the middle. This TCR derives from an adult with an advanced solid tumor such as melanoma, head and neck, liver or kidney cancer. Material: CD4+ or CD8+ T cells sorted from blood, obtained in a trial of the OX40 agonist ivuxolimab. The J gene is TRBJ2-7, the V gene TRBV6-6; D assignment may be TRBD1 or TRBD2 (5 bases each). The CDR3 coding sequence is TGTGCCAGCAGTTCGGGCAGGGAGTACGAGCAGTACTTC. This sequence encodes CASSSGREYEQYF.